These 27 T cell receptor beta chains share one sample of origin, sequenced in a study of OX40 agonist ivuxolimab in advanced cancers. Sequencing was performed with immunoSEQ multiplex PCR; in TCRdb, only in-frame clones are kept and a portion is missing. This sample has 90,000 to 100,000 clones, with roughly nine tenths found just once. The sequencing used CD4+ or CD8+ T cells sorted from blood, collected in a trial of the OX40 agonist ivuxolimab. These receptor sequences come from an adult with an advanced solid tumor such as melanoma, head and neck, liver or kidney cancer.

V gene TRBV7-8 combines with J gene TRBJ1-2; D unclear. Germline V gene data show CDR1 as SGHVS and CDR2 as FQNEAQ. Trimming removed 0 bases at V and 11 bases at J, with 19 bases between. This CDR3 region has 15 residues. The DNA for the CDR3 is TGTGCCAGCAGCTTAGCCTACGACCGGGCCAGCGGGTACACCTTC. Translating gives CASSLAYDRASGYTF.

The V call is TRBV5-1, the J call TRBJ2-1, with TRBD2 as a possible D gene (5 bases). V was cut by 6 bases and J by 9 bases, with 16 bases left in between. This CDR3 has 13 residues. The germline V gene has CDR1 SGHRS and CDR2 YFSETQ. The CDR3: CASKPGSTGEQFF. CDR3 coding DNA: TGCGCCAGCAAGCCGGGAAGTACTGGTGAGCAGTTCTTC. Using reference TRBV5-1 and TRBJ2-1 for the parts outside the CDR3, the full variable domain is KAGVTQTPRYLIKTRGQQVTLSCSPISGHRSVSWYQQTPGQGLQFLFEYFSETQRNKGNFPGRFSGRQFSNSRSEMNVSTLELGDSALYLCASKPGSTGEQFFGPGTRLTVL.

The V gene is TRBV7-8, the J gene TRBJ2-2; TRBD1 matches at 7 bases. V trimming: 4 bases; J trimming: 4 bases; junction bases outside the gene matches: 6. Germline CDR1 and CDR2: SGHVS and FQNEAQ. CDR3 size: 15 residues. CDR3 residues: CASSSVGTATGELFF. The DNA for the CDR3 is TGTGCCAGCAGCTCAGTAGGGACAGCCACCGGGGAGCTGTTTTTT.

The rearrangement uses TRBV11-2 and TRBJ2-1; 7 nucleotides match TRBD2. V shed 5 bases and J 4 bases; nucleotides not matched to a gene: 8. Germline assignment: CDR1 SGHAT and CDR2 FQNNGV. The CDR3 contains 15 residues. CDR3 DNA: TGTGCCAGCAGCCATTTGGGGGGGAAATACAATGAGCAGTTCTTC. The encoded protein is CASSHLGGKYNEQFF. Complete variable domain (other parts from reference TRBV11-2 and TRBJ2-1): EAGVAQSPRYKIIEKRQSVAFWCNPISGHATLYWYQQILGQGPKLLIQFQNNGVVDDSQLPKDRFSAERLKGVDSTLKIQPAKLEDSAVYLCASSHLGGKYNEQFFGPGTRLTVL.

This clone was detected a few times. J is TRBJ2-1 and V is TRBV7-3, with 11 bases aligning to TRBD2. Germline-derived CDR1 and CDR2 are SGHTA and FQGTGA. V trimming: 11 bases; J trimming: 3 bases; junction bases outside the gene matches: 9. The CDR3 loop spans 15 amino acids. CDR3 sequence reads: CAPPGLAGGYNEQFF. CDR3 in DNA: TGTGCCCCCCCGGGGCTAGCGGGGGGCTACAATGAGCAGTTCTTC. Using reference TRBV7-3 and TRBJ2-1 for the parts outside the CDR3, the full variable domain is GAGVSQTPSNKVTEKGKYVELRCDPISGHTALYWYRQSLGQGPEFLIYFQGTGAADDSGLPNDRFFAVRPEGSVSTLKIQRTERGDSAVYLCAPPGLAGGYNEQFFGPGTRLTVL.

This sequence joins TRBV7-2 and TRBJ1-1; no firm D call. Per the germline V gene, CDR1 is SGHTA and CDR2 is FQGNSA. V lost 3 bases to trimming and J lost 0 bases, with 8 bases between them. The CDR3 loop spans 14 amino acids. The CDR3 region has the DNA TGTGCCAGCAGCTTCAGTTTACTGAACACTGAAGCTTTCTTT. This codes for CASSFSLLNTEAFF.

The chain has TRBV7-6 and TRBJ1-1, with a weak D call TRBD1 (5 bases). CDR3 length: 13 residues. CDR1 and CDR2 from the germline V gene are SGHVS and FNYEAQ. Trimming pared 0 bases from V and 5 bases from J, leaving 7 bases between. The DNA for the CDR3 is TGTGCCAGCAGCTTAGCCCGGGGGACTGAAGCTTTCTTT. Its protein product is CASSLARGTEAFF.

This clone was counted between two and nine times. The rearrangement uses TRBV27 and TRBJ1-5, with D unclear. Trimming left V 3 bases short and J 2 bases short, with 11 bases between. CDR1 and CDR2 from the germline V gene are MNHEY and SMNVEV (reference sequence). This CDR3 is 15 amino acids long. CDR3 coding DNA: TGTGCCAGCAGTTTCCAGGCTGGAGGCAATCAGCCCCAGCATTTT. As protein: CASSFQAGGNQPQHF.

A word on this clone: At the DNA level, this CDR3 is encoded by other sequences in the same sample as well. The V and J genes are TRBV28 and TRBJ2-7; D remains ambiguous. The CDR3 loop spans 11 amino acids. CDR1 is MDHEN and CDR2 is SYDVKM in the germline V gene. Trimming removed 6 bases from V and 3 bases from J, with 6 bases in between. The CDR3 DNA is TGTGCCAGCAGCCCCAACTACGAGCAGTACTTC. Translation gives CASSPNYEQYF.

The rearrangement uses TRBV5-8 and TRBJ2-5; tentative D call: TRBD2 (6 bases). V was cut by 4 bases and J by 6 bases, with 19 bases left in between. Germline V gives CDR1 SGHTS, CDR2 YDEGEE. The CDR3 covers 15 residues. CDR3 nucleotide sequence: TGTGCCAGCAGCCCATGGGGGGACGAAGTAAAGACCCAGTACTTC. Translating it yields CASSPWGDEVKTQYF.

V is TRBV11-1 and J is TRBJ1-2, with 8 bases that match TRBD1. Per germline, CDR1 SGHAT and CDR2 FQDESV (reference sequence). J gave up 4 bases and V 4 bases, and 8 bases lay outside the gene matches. The CDR3 spans 15 residues. The CDR3 loop is CASSSKGQGFYGYTF. DNA for the CDR3: TGTGCCAGCAGCTCTAAAGGACAGGGCTTCTATGGCTACACCTTC.

The rearrangement links TRBV30 to TRBJ1-2; D gene ambiguous. Germline CDR1 is GTSNPN and CDR2 is SVGIG (reference sequence). This CDR3 contains 13 residues. The ends were cut back, 7 bases at V and 0 bases at J, with 12 bases in the middle. CDR3 region: CAFHRASNYGYTF. CDR3 in DNA: TGTGCCTTCCACAGAGCTTCTAACTATGGCTACACCTTC. The full variable domain, with the rest looked up from reference TRBV30 and TRBJ1-2, is SQTIHQWPATLVQPVGSPLSLECTVEGTSNPNLYWYRQAAGRGLQLLFYSVGIGQISSEVPQNLSASRPQDRQFILSSKKLLLSDSGFYLCAFHRASNYGYTFGSGTRLTVV.

The rearrangement joins TRBV30 to TRBJ2-5, with TRBD2 identical over 7 bases. This CDR3 has 12 residues. The germline V gene encodes CDR1 GTSNPN and CDR2 SVGIG (reference sequence). V dropped 5 bases and J dropped 5; count of bases not matched to a gene: 5. CDR3 in DNA: TGTGCCTGGGAGGGAGGGTCGGAGACCCAGTACTTC. It specifies CAWEGGSETQYF.

This clone is termed medium-sized. The sample carries other DNA sequences with the same CDR3. V and J are TRBV11-2 and TRBJ2-3, with 13 bases fitting TRBD2. The CDR3 has 16 amino acids. CDR1 SGHAT and CDR2 FQNNGV come from the germline V gene. V lost 2 bases to trimming and J lost 6 bases; unmatched junction nucleotides: 5. As DNA, the CDR3 is TGTGCCAGCAGCTTATTGACTAGCGGGAGGAGGGATACGCAGTATTTT. Translating it yields CASSLLTSGRRDTQYF.

The V and J genes are TRBV6-1 and TRBJ1-6; D is ambiguous. The V gene's germline CDR1 is MNHNS and CDR2 SASEGT. The CDR3 is 15 residues long. The V end was cut by 7 bases, the J end by 0 bases, with 10 bases between. CDR3 nucleotides: TGTGCCAGCACCCCGGGGAGCTCCTATAATTCACCCCTCCACTTT. Its protein product is CASTPGSSYNSPLHF.

The chain carries TRBV4-1 and TRBJ1-4, with TRBD1 matching 7 bases. Germline V gives CDR1 MGHRA, CDR2 YSYEKL. The CDR3 runs 15 residues. The V and J ends lost 1 base and 4 bases, in that order; junction bases with no gene match: 3. The CDR3 sequence is CASSQGQGLNEKLFF. The CDR3 bases are TGCGCCAGCAGCCAAGGACAGGGCCTTAATGAAAAACTGTTTTTT.

This clone came up once. The genes are TRBV28 and TRBJ2-7; TRBD2 matches 9 bases. The trim removed 6 bases at V and 2 bases at J, leaving 11 bases unmatched. The CDR3 extends over 16 amino acids. Germline CDR1 and CDR2: MDHEN and SYDVKM. The CDR3 sequence is CASRPSGAASTYEQYF. In DNA, the CDR3 is TGTGCCAGCAGACCTAGCGGGGCCGCTTCTACCTACGAGCAGTACTTC.

This chain uses TRBV5-1 with TRBJ2-5, with D possibly TRBD2 on 5 matching bases. V was cut by 4 bases and J by 3 bases, with 16 bases left in between. This CDR3 is 15 amino acids long. The germline V gene has CDR1 SGHRS and CDR2 YFSETQ. This CDR3 is CASSPVPGYEETQYF. Here the CDR3 DNA reads TGCGCCAGCAGCCCCGTCCCGGGGTACGAAGAGACCCAGTACTTC.

V is TRBV5-8 and J is TRBJ1-2; TRBD1 might be the D (6 bases). V shed 0 bases and J shed 8 bases, with 14 bases lying between them. This CDR3 contains 14 residues. The germline V gene encodes CDR1 SGHTS and CDR2 YDEGEE. Here the CDR3 reads CASSLAGVVGGYTF. In DNA form, the CDR3 reads TGTGCCAGCAGCTTGGCAGGGGTAGTAGGCGGCTACACCTTC.

The gene calls are TRBV11-2 and TRBJ2-1, with 7 nucleotides matching TRBD2. The CDR3 has 15 amino acids. V trimming: 5 bases; J trimming: 2 bases; junction bases outside the gene matches: 6. Germline V gene sequence: CDR1 SGHAT, CDR2 FQNNGV. The CDR3 loop reads CASSQTGLTYNEQFF. CDR3 DNA sequence: TGTGCCAGCAGCCAAACGGGACTAACCTACAATGAGCAGTTCTTC.

The rearrangement uses TRBV28 and TRBJ1-4; D possibly corresponds to TRBD1 (6 bases). CDR1 and CDR2 from the germline V gene are MDHEN and SYDVKM. The CDR3 contains 12 residues. V lost 7 bases and J 8 bases, leaving 11 bases between the germline ends. The CDR3 DNA reads as TGTGCCAGCACTGGGGGCCGGGAAAAACTGTTTTTT. This translates into CASTGGREKLFF.

The rearrangement joins TRBV7-2 to TRBJ2-3; TRBD2 matches at 15 bases. Germline V gene sequence: CDR1 SGHTA, CDR2 FQGNSA. The CDR3 runs to 14 residues. V trimming: 6 bases; J trimming: 9 bases; junction bases outside the gene matches: 4. Here the CDR3 DNA reads TGTGCCAGCAGACCGGGACTAGCGGGAGGAACGCAGTATTTT. Translating it yields CASRPGLAGGTQYF.

The V call is TRBV5-1, the J call TRBJ1-4; TRBD1 aligns across 8 bases. This CDR3 is built from 14 residues. CDR1 and CDR2 (germline): SGHRS, YFSETQ. V was clipped by 4 bases and J by 8 bases; unmatched bases: 7. For the CDR3, the DNA is TGCGCCAGCAGCCCGACAGGGGATTACGAAAAACTGTTTTTT. It is translated as CASSPTGDYEKLFF.

The V call is TRBV25-1, the J call TRBJ2-3; D may be TRBD2 (5 bases). The germline V gene encodes CDR1 MGHDK and CDR2 SYGVNS. The CDR3 extends over 13 amino acids. V was cut by 9 bases and J by 0 bases, with 10 bases left in between. CDR3 coding DNA: TGTGCCAGTCGAGCGGCTAGCACAGATACGCAGTATTTT. Amino acid sequence: CASRAASTDTQYF.

To note about this clone: Different DNA sequences within this sample yield the same CDR3. The V and J genes are TRBV30 and TRBJ1-2; 7 nucleotides align to TRBD1. CDR1 GTSNPN and CDR2 SVGIG come from the germline V gene (reference sequence). The junction had 11 bases not matched to a gene; V was cut back by 3 bases and J by 4 bases. The length of the CDR3 is 15 residues. As DNA, the CDR3 is TGTGCCTGGAGACATGCCGGGACAGCAAGCTATGGCTACACCTTC. This encodes CAWRHAGTASYGYTF.

The rearrangement uses TRBV5-1 and TRBJ2-7; D not certain. The CDR3 runs 13 residues. CDR1 and CDR2 from the germline V gene are SGHRS and YFSETQ. The ends were cut back, 4 bases at V and 2 bases at J, with 10 bases in the middle. CDR3 bases: TGCGCCAGCAGCGAAGCCGTGGCCTACGAGCAGTACTTC. This codes for CASSEAVAYEQYF.

The chain has TRBV28 and TRBJ2-5; TRBD2 is a possible D gene (6 bases). The V and J ends lost 2 bases and 1 base respectively, with 8 bases between them. Germline CDR1 is MDHEN and CDR2 is SYDVKM. The CDR3 consists of 14 residues. The CDR3 sequence: CASSLAGGQETQYF. The CDR3, as DNA: TGTGCCAGCAGTTTAGCCGGGGGCCAAGAGACCCAGTACTTC. Based on the CDR3 plus reference TRBV28 and TRBJ2-5, the full variable domain is DVKVTQSSRYLVKRTGEKVFLECVQDMDHENMFWYRQDPGLGLRLIYFSYDVKMKEKGDIPEGYSVSREKKERFSLILESASTNQTSMYLCASSLAGGQETQYFGPGTRLLVL.